This is a list of T cell receptor beta chains from one sample in a study of T-cell reconstitution after alpha-beta-depleted transplantation in children. TCRdb used MiXCR to reprocess the PCR reads, holding one entry per CDR3 protein. The sample holds about 610,000 distinct CDR3 sequences, 25% to 30% seen once. Sequencing used PBMCs, obtained before TCRalphabeta/CD19-depleted stem cell transplant. All receptors come from a boy less than two years old with Wiskott-Aldrich syndrome, due to receive a stem cell transplant. Both conserved end residues are part of each CDR3. The D gene is left open where the match is weak. Clone size is stated in some rows and not others, as once, few, many or a class when expanded.

cdr3_length j_call clone_size v_call d_call cdr3_aa cdr3_nt
13 TRBJ2-2 many TRBV5-1 NA CASSLSGTGELFF TGTGCCAGCAGCTTATCGGGCACCGGGGAGCTGTTTTTT
17 TRBJ2-7 few TRBV5-1 NA CASSLEIIGFPSYEQYF TGCGCCAGCAGCTTGGAAATTATTGGGTTCCCTTCCTACGAGCAGTACTTC
11 TRBJ2-7 NA TRBV20-1 NA CSARRTYEQYF TGCAGTGCCAGAAGGACCTACGAGCAGTACTTC
14 TRBJ2-4 NA TRBV5-1 TRBD1 CASSSRQGLNIQYF TGCGCCAGCAGCTCCAGACAGGGATTAAACATTCAGTACTTC
16 TRBJ1-4 few TRBV7-9 NA CASRSGAFGTNEKLFF TGTGCCAGCAGGTCAGGGGCGTTCGGGACTAATGAAAAACTGTTTTTT
13 TRBJ2-7 NA TRBV28 NA CASSLASDYEQYF TGTGCCAGCAGTTTGGCTAGCGATTACGAGCAGTACTTC
12 TRBJ2-2 NA TRBV29-1 NA CSGWDGTGELFF TGCAGCGGGTGGGACGGCACCGGGGAGCTGTTTTTT
12 TRBJ2-1 NA TRBV20-1 TRBD1 CSALDRANEQFF TGCAGTGCTTTAGACAGGGCGAATGAGCAGTTCTTC
15 TRBJ2-3 NA TRBV15 TRBD2 CATSRVLAATDTQYF TGTGCCACCAGCAGAGTGCTAGCGGCTACAGATACGCAGTATTTT
15 TRBJ1-1 few TRBV11-2 TRBD1 CASSWGQAWDTEAFF TGTGCCAGCAGCTGGGGACAGGCGTGGGACACTGAAGCTTTCTTT
12 TRBJ2-3 few TRBV20-1 NA CSASPSTDTQYF TGCAGTGCTAGTCCTAGCACAGATACGCAGTATTTT
12 TRBJ1-2 NA TRBV6-6 TRBD1 CASMTGNYGYTF TGTGCCAGCATGACAGGGAACTATGGCTACACCTTC
15 TRBJ2-2 NA TRBV2 NA CASSEQAVGTGELFF TGTGCCAGCAGTGAGCAGGCCGTCGGTACCGGGGAGCTGTTTTTT
17 TRBJ2-1 few TRBV4-1 TRBD2 CASSPFTSGSSYNEQFF TGCGCCAGCAGCCCCTTTACTAGCGGGAGCTCCTACAATGAGCAGTTCTTC
15 TRBJ2-1 NA TRBV5-4 NA CASSKRGSRYNEQFF TGTGCCAGCAGCAAGAGGGGTTCCCGATACAATGAGCAGTTCTTC
15 TRBJ2-7 NA TRBV7-2 NA CASSLTGASSYEQYF TGTGCCAGCAGCTTAACTGGGGCAAGCTCCTACGAGCAGTACTTC
17 TRBJ2-3 NA TRBV20-1 TRBD1 CSARSPGQSASTDTQYF TGCAGTGCTAGATCCCCGGGACAGTCAGCTAGCACAGATACGCAGTATTTT
13 TRBJ1-1 few TRBV25-1 TRBD1 CASSSRGRTEAFF TGTGCCAGCAGTAGCAGGGGGCGGACTGAAGCTTTCTTT
17 TRBJ2-7 NA TRBV7-2 TRBD2 CASSLVGGSGSPYEQYF TGTGCCAGCAGCTTAGTAGGGGGTAGCGGGAGTCCCTACGAGCAGTACTTC
16 TRBJ2-3 NA TRBV14 TRBD2 CASSHRSGSSPDTQYF TGTGCCAGCAGCCATCGTAGCGGGAGTAGCCCAGATACGCAGTATTTT
16 TRBJ2-2 few TRBV28 NA CASSPRPPGPTGELFF TGTGCCAGCAGTCCCCGACCGCCAGGGCCAACCGGGGAGCTGTTTTTT
16 TRBJ2-2 NA TRBV11-2 TRBD2 CASSARLAGETGELFF TGTGCCAGCAGCGCCCGACTAGCGGGAGAGACCGGGGAGCTGTTTTTT